Listed here are 30 T cell receptor beta chains from one sample, sequenced in a study of CD8 T cells in ankylosing spondylitis. Via MiXCR, TCRdb re-called the 5' RACE reads, giving one row per CDR3 protein. The repertoire has about 190,000 distinct CDR3 sequences, about an eighth of them found once; the top ten carry 9.5% to 11%. Sequencing input: blood, either unsorted or a sorted T cell fraction (not recorded which). The receptors derive from a female donor with ankylosing spondylitis or in good health (not recorded which).

This clonotype was picked up many times. This chain connects TRBV7-8 to TRBJ2-1, with 8 positions matching TRBD2. V lost 0 bases, J lost 9 bases, and 10 bases stayed unmatched. CDR3 length equals 16 residues. The germline V gene encodes CDR1 SGHVS and CDR2 FQNEAQ. The CDR3 sequence: CASSLATAGAPSEQFF. As DNA, the CDR3 is TGTGCCAGCAGCTTAGCAACAGCGGGAGCCCCTAGTGAGCAGTTCTTC.

This clonotype was found many times. The chain couples TRBV20-1 to TRBJ2-2; D remains unclear. Germline V gene lookup returns CDR1 DFQATT and CDR2 SNEGSKA (reference sequence). CDR3 length equals 14 residues. The V gene lost 4 bases and the J gene lost 0 bases, with 9 bases spanning the gap. The CDR3 reads CSATRTANTGELFF. DNA of the CDR3: TGCAGTGCTACAAGGACGGCGAACACCGGGGAGCTGTTTTTT.

The sample holds many counts of this clonotype. The rearrangement joins TRBV6-5 to TRBJ2-3; the D gene is possibly TRBD1 (6 bases). Trimming removed 1 base from V and 3 bases from J, with 14 bases in between. The length of the CDR3 is 16 residues. Germline CDR1 is MNHEY and CDR2 is SVGAGI. CDR3 region: CASSYLGAGITDTQYF. The CDR3 DNA reads as TGTGCCAGCAGTTACTTGGGGGCAGGGATAACAGATACGCAGTATTTT.

The sample holds a few counts of this clonotype. This sequence joins TRBV5-6 and TRBJ1-2; tentatively, D is TRBD1 (6 bases). Germline assignment: CDR1 SGHDT and CDR2 YYEEEE. The CDR3 runs to 14 residues. Trimming stripped 4 bases from V and 0 bases from J, with 10 bases between. This CDR3 is CASSIQGTNYGYTF. DNA for the CDR3: TGTGCCAGCAGCATACAGGGAACTAACTATGGCTACACCTTC.

This clonotype was recorded at least ten times. This chain links TRBV5-1 with TRBJ2-1; D gene unclear. Germline assignment: CDR1 SGHRS and CDR2 YFSETQ. The V end was cut by 0 bases, the J end by 3 bases, with 13 bases between. The length of the CDR3 is 16 residues. Here the CDR3 reads CASSLAGPRDYNEQFF. CDR3 bases: TGCGCCAGCAGCTTGGCGGGTCCCCGTGACTACAATGAGCAGTTCTTC.

The CDR3 DNA sequence: TGTGCCAGCAGGGGCCTGACTAGCGTGAGTCGGGAGCAGTACTTC. It specifies CASRGLTSVSREQYF. This chain links TRBV2 with TRBJ2-7, with 8 bases identical to TRBD2. With V trimmed by 6 bases and J by 7 bases, 14 bases remained unmatched. This CDR3 is built from 15 residues. Germline assignment: CDR1 SNHLY and CDR2 FYNNEI.

At least ten counts were recorded for this clonotype. This sequence joins TRBV7-2 and TRBJ1-1, with unresolved D. Germline V gene lookup returns CDR1 SGHTA and CDR2 FQGNSA. This CDR3 is 13 amino acids long. Trimming removed 3 bases from V and 2 bases from J, with 7 bases in between. In nucleotides, the CDR3 is TGTGCCAGCAGCTTTCGTCCAAACACTGAAGCTTTCTTT. Amino acids: CASSFRPNTEAFF.

This clonotype was counted ten times or more. The chain uses TRBV29-1 and TRBJ2-7, with D hard to call. V lost 3 bases to trimming and J lost 9 bases, with 18 bases between them. This CDR3 region has 13 residues. Germline V gene data show CDR1 as SQVTM and CDR2 as ANQGSEA. The CDR3: CSVEYMAVNGQYF. CDR3 coding DNA: TGCAGCGTTGAGTACATGGCGGTCAATGGGCAGTACTTC.

This clonotype was seen at least ten times. The V call is TRBV5-1, the J call TRBJ2-2; D possibly corresponds to TRBD2 (6 bases). Trimming stripped 1 base from V and 4 bases from J, with 8 bases between. The CDR3 has 14 amino acids. CDR1 and CDR2 (germline): SGHRS, YFSETQ. CDR3 in DNA: TGCGCCAGCAGCTTGCGGGAGAGCACCGGGGAGCTGTTTTTT. This encodes CASSLRESTGELFF. The entire variable domain, with the rest obtained from reference TRBV5-1 and TRBJ2-2, is as follows: KAGVTQTPRYLIKTRGQQVTLSCSPISGHRSVSWYQQTPGQGLQFLFEYFSETQRNKGNFPGRFSGRQFSNSRSEMNVSTLELGDSALYLCASSLRESTGELFFGEGSRLTVL.

This clonotype has a count of ten or more. V is TRBV20-1 and J is TRBJ2-5; TRBD2 might be the D (6 bases). The V and J ends lost 7 bases and 4 bases respectively, with 19 bases between them. The germline CDR1 and CDR2 sequences are DFQATT and SNEGSKA (reference sequence). The CDR3 covers 14 residues. CDR3 DNA sequence: TGCAGTGTTAGGAGGAGGGCGGACGGAGAGACCCAGTACTTC. It is translated as CSVRRRADGETQYF.

This clonotype was seen many times. The chain is built from TRBV25-1 and TRBJ1-1; no definite D call. Trimming took off 6 bases at V and 0 bases at J, with 11 bases between the two ends. The CDR3 is made up of 14 amino acids. The germline V gene encodes CDR1 MGHDK and CDR2 SYGVNS. CDR3 coding DNA: TGTGCCAGCAGCCGAATAGAAGTGAACACTGAAGCTTTCTTT. Translation gives CASSRIEVNTEAFF.

Ten or more counts support this clonotype. The rearrangement uses TRBV25-1 and TRBJ2-7, with 7 nucleotides matching TRBD1. Trimming at V came to 2 bases and at J to 3 bases, leaving 16 bases not matched to a gene. Germline V gene sequence: CDR1 MGHDK, CDR2 SYGVNS. This CDR3 region has 18 residues. As DNA, the CDR3 is TGTGCCAGCAGTGAAAGGGGATGGCTGTCGGACAGGAGCTACGAGCAGTACTTC. It translates to CASSERGWLSDRSYEQYF.

This clonotype was seen a handful of times. The chain couples TRBV12-3 or TRBV12-4 to TRBJ2-1; TRBD2 agrees at 9 bases. J was trimmed by 3 bases and V by 4 bases; bases with no gene match: 10. This CDR3 comprises 17 residues. DNA of the CDR3: TGTGCCAGCAGTTACGCATTGACTAGCGGATTCTACAATGAGCAGTTCTTC. This codes for CASSYALTSGFYNEQFF.

This clonotype appeared a few times. J is TRBJ1-2 and V is TRBV30; D remains unclear. CDR3 size: 12 residues. Looked up from germline, CDR1 is GTSNPN and CDR2 is SVGIG (reference sequence). V was clipped by 8 bases and J by 7 bases, with 17 bases between them. The chain's CDR3 is CAGNRGLSGYTF. DNA of the CDR3: TGTGCCGGTAACAGAGGGCTGAGTGGCTACACCTTC.

This clonotype was counted at least ten times. The chain combines TRBV28 with TRBJ2-7, with TRBD1 matching 8 bases. Germline V gene data show CDR1 as MDHEN and CDR2 as SYDVKM. Germline trimming cut 5 bases from V and 4 bases from J; bases unmatched to any gene: 7. There are 14 residues in the CDR3. The CDR3 sequence: CASSPRTGWYEQYF. The CDR3, as DNA: TGTGCCAGCAGTCCGCGGACAGGGTGGTACGAGCAGTACTTC. Drawing the rest from reference TRBV28 and TRBJ2-7, the complete variable domain is DVKVTQSSRYLVKRTGEKVFLECVQDMDHENMFWYRQDPGLGLRLIYFSYDVKMKEKGDIPEGYSVSREKKERFSLILESASTNQTSMYLCASSPRTGWYEQYFGPGTRLTVT.

This clonotype was recorded many times. CDR3 DNA: TGTGCCAGCAGTCTTCAGGGGGAAGGTGAGCAGTTCTTC. Translation gives CASSLQGEGEQFF. This sequence joins TRBV12-3 or TRBV12-4 and TRBJ2-1; 7 bases map to TRBD1. Unmatched junction bases numbered 7, after V lost 5 bases and J lost 9 bases. This CDR3 is 13 amino acids long.

Ten or more counts support this clonotype. This sequence joins TRBV12-3 or TRBV12-4 and TRBJ1-6; D perhaps matches TRBD1 (5 bases). With 1 base removed from V and 9 bases from J, the gap between germline ends came to 10 bases. This CDR3 is built from 14 residues. The CDR3 sequence: CASSLGAGTSPLHF. The DNA for the CDR3 is TGTGCCAGCAGTTTAGGGGCAGGGACTTCACCCCTCCACTTT.

The rearrangement joins TRBV9 to TRBJ2-1, with D possibly being TRBD2 (5 bases). Germline V gene lookup returns CDR1 SGDLS and CDR2 YYNGEE. V dropped 4 bases and J dropped 0 bases, with 14 bases sitting between them. The CDR3 runs 16 residues. For the CDR3, the DNA is TGTGCCAGCAGCCCCCGCGGGCAGAGCTCCTACAATGAGCAGTTCTTC. It specifies CASSPRGQSSYNEQFF.

This clonotype appeared many times. J is TRBJ1-1 and V is TRBV6-1; 7 bases align to TRBD1. The CDR3 has 15 amino acids. Germline V gene lookup returns CDR1 MNHNS and CDR2 SASEGT. The V and J ends lost 6 bases and 4 bases, in that order; junction bases with no gene match: 11. CDR3: CASRTVQGMGTEAFF. The CDR3 DNA follows: TGTGCCAGCAGGACGGTACAGGGGATGGGCACTGAAGCTTTCTTT.

This clonotype was detected ten times or more. The chain joins TRBV7-9 to TRBJ2-2; TRBD2 agrees at 10 bases. After removal of 2 bases from V and 9 bases from J, the junction contained 6 bases not matched to a gene. The CDR3 is made up of 15 amino acids. The germline CDR1 and CDR2 sequences are SEHNR and FQNEAQ (reference sequence). The CDR3 is CASSLTSGVHRELFF. CDR3 DNA: TGTGCCAGCAGCTTAACTAGCGGGGTACACCGGGAGCTGTTTTTT.

This clonotype came up many times. The rearrangement joins TRBV6-5 to TRBJ2-1; D remains unclear. The CDR3 is made up of 13 amino acids. V lost 0 bases and J lost 7, with 7 bases in between. Germline CDR1 is MNHEY and CDR2 is SVGAGI. This chain's CDR3 is CASSYSLDNEQFF. CDR3 DNA sequence: TGTGCCAGCAGTTACTCCTTAGATAATGAGCAGTTCTTC.

This clonotype was seen only a few times. V is TRBV7-9 and J is TRBJ1-2, with TRBD1 identical over 9 bases. Germline CDR1 SEHNR, CDR2 FQNEAQ (reference sequence). V was clipped by 2 bases and J by 3 bases; unmatched bases: 4. The CDR3 has 15 residues. Here the CDR3 reads CASSLSRTGDYGYTF. CDR3 nucleotides: TGTGCCAGCAGCTTATCAAGGACAGGGGACTATGGCTACACCTTC.

The chain uses TRBV29-1 and TRBJ2-5; 8 bases line up with TRBD2. Germline lookup yields CDR1 SQVTM and CDR2 ANQGSEA. With 0 bases clipped from V and 4 bases from J, the junction kept 7 bases outside the gene matches. The CDR3 spans 15 residues. CDR3 sequence: CSVEDRAGVAETQYF. CDR3 DNA: TGCAGCGTTGAAGACAGAGCGGGAGTGGCAGAGACCCAGTACTTC.

A few counts support this clonotype. The rearrangement joins TRBV10-3 to TRBJ2-7, with 7 bases aligning to TRBD2. Germline CDR1 and CDR2: ENHRY and SYGVKD. Germline trimming cut 3 bases from V and 4 bases from J; bases unmatched to any gene: 9. The CDR3 totals 15 residues. CDR3 in DNA: TGTGCCATCAGTGATCTGGGCGGGAGACGATACGAGCAGTACTTC. This translates into CAISDLGGRRYEQYF.

This clonotype was seen at least ten times. V is TRBV5-6 and J is TRBJ1-2, with a tentative D call TRBD1 (5 bases). The germline V gene encodes CDR1 SGHDT and CDR2 YYEEEE. V lost 3 bases and J lost 2, with 14 bases in between. This CDR3 has 15 amino acids. CDR3 DNA: TGTGCCAGCAGCTACGGGACCGCCGCCAACTATGGCTACACCTTC. Translation: CASSYGTAANYGYTF.

The rearrangement uses TRBV28 and TRBJ2-1; 10 bases agree with TRBD1. J gave up 7 bases and V 2 bases, and 8 bases lay outside the gene matches. This CDR3 is 16 amino acids long. The V gene's germline CDR1 is MDHEN and CDR2 SYDVKM. CDR3 coding DNA: TGTGCCAGCAGTTTAGGGCCGACAGGGGGCGGGAATGAGCAGTTCTTC. This encodes CASSLGPTGGGNEQFF.

This clonotype came up a few times. The chain carries TRBV7-9 and TRBJ2-3; 8 bases agree with TRBD1. CDR1 is SEHNR, CDR2 FQNEAQ, per germline (reference sequence). The CDR3 is 13 residues long. J gave up 6 bases and V 8 bases, and 7 bases lay outside the gene matches. This CDR3 is CASVNQGADTQYF. CDR3 in DNA: TGTGCCAGCGTCAACCAGGGGGCCGATACGCAGTATTTT.

This clonotype has at least ten counts. This chain links TRBV28 with TRBJ2-7; TRBD1 aligns across 8 bases. Unmatched junction bases numbered 10, after V lost 4 bases and J lost 2 bases. The CDR3 is 16 amino acids. The germline gives CDR1 MDHEN, CDR2 SYDVKM. CDR3 region: CASSSGQEVPTYEQYF. The CDR3 DNA follows: TGTGCCAGCAGTTCGGGACAGGAGGTACCAACCTACGAGCAGTACTTC. The full variable domain, with the rest looked up from reference TRBV28 and TRBJ2-7, is DVKVTQSSRYLVKRTGEKVFLECVQDMDHENMFWYRQDPGLGLRLIYFSYDVKMKEKGDIPEGYSVSREKKERFSLILESASTNQTSMYLCASSSGQEVPTYEQYFGPGTRLTVT.

This clonotype was observed at least ten times. The chain is built from TRBV15 and TRBJ1-4, with 8 nucleotides matching TRBD1. There are 14 residues in the CDR3. J gave up 7 bases and V 3 bases, and 4 bases lay outside the gene matches. Germline CDR1 reads LNHNV; CDR2 reads YYDKDF (reference sequence). Here the CDR3 reads CATSRDRVSEKLFF. The DNA of the CDR3 is TGTGCCACCAGCAGGGACAGGGTTTCTGAAAAACTGTTTTTT.

CDR3 amino acids: CASSQEGRAGGNIQYF. In DNA, the CDR3 is TGTGCCAGCAGCCAAGAGGGGCGGGCAGGGGGGAACATTCAGTACTTC. The gene calls are TRBV4-2 and TRBJ2-4; D is perhaps TRBD1 (7 bases). The V gene's germline CDR1 is LGHNA and CDR2 YNFKEQ. The CDR3 extends over 16 amino acids. Trimming took off 0 bases at V and 7 bases at J, with 16 bases between the two ends.